A single sample gave rise to the 19 T cell receptor beta chains below, sequenced in a study of CD8+CD57+ T cells in acquired aplastic anemia. The study profiled TCR beta VDJ and CDR3 using genomic DNA as template. TCRdb used MiXCR to reprocess the reads, holding one entry per CDR3 protein. Here the sample spans about 210,000 distinct CDR3 sequences, approximately 60% being singletons. The source material was sorted CD4+, CD8+, or CD8+CD57+ T cells (not recorded which) from PBMCs. These receptors all stem from a human donor in good health.

This clonotype has a handful of counts. The chain recombines TRBV7-9 with TRBJ2-3; 13 positions match TRBD2. The CDR3 has 16 residues. Germline V gene data show CDR1 as SEHNR and CDR2 as FQNEAQ (reference sequence). The trim removed 4 bases at V and 7 bases at J, leaving 8 bases unmatched. CDR3 sequence: CASSSTGLAGDYTQYF. The CDR3 region has the DNA TGTGCCAGCAGCTCGACCGGACTAGCGGGAGACTATACGCAGTATTTT.

V usage is TRBV7-8 and J usage is TRBJ1-1; D is possibly TRBD1 (5 bases). Germline V gives CDR1 SGHVS, CDR2 FQNEAQ. V was shortened by 5 bases and J by 5 bases, with 18 bases between the two germline ends. The CDR3 spans 15 residues. The CDR3 DNA reads TGTGCCAGCAGCACTCACGGCTGGGGCAGGACTGAAGCTTTCTTT. Translation gives CASSTHGWGRTEAFF.

This sequence joins TRBV7-9 and TRBJ2-7; D might be TRBD2 (6 bases). There are 13 residues in the CDR3. The germline CDR1 and CDR2 sequences are SEHNR and FQNEAQ (reference sequence). Written as DNA, the CDR3 is TGTTTCAGCAGCATCGGGGGACTCGGGGAGCAGTACTTC. Translated, it gives CFSSIGGLGEQYF.

This clonotype was counted once. V is TRBV24-1 and J is TRBJ1-2; D remains unclear. Germline V gives CDR1 KGHDR, CDR2 SFDVKD. The CDR3 runs to 14 residues. The V gene lost 1 base and the J gene lost 7 bases, with 12 bases spanning the gap. The CDR3 sequence is CATSDFDGSGGYTF. The CDR3 nucleotides are TGTGCCACCAGTGATTTTGACGGATCAGGTGGCTACACCTTC.

This clonotype has a count of ten or more. The chain is built from TRBV6-2 or TRBV6-3 and TRBJ2-1; the match to TRBD2 covers 8 bases. CDR3 size: 14 residues. Germline CDR1 and CDR2: MNHEY and SVGEGT. V shed 7 bases and J 6 bases; nucleotides not matched to a gene: 8. The CDR3 region is CASKVGLATNEQFF. CDR3 nucleotide sequence: TGTGCCAGCAAGGTAGGACTAGCAACCAATGAGCAGTTCTTC.

This clonotype was seen at least ten times. J is TRBJ1-2 and V is TRBV3-1; 9 nucleotides match TRBD1. The germline CDR1 and CDR2 sequences are LGHDT and YNNKEL (reference sequence). This CDR3 spans 15 amino acids. The V and J ends lost 0 bases and 8 bases, in that order; junction bases with no gene match: 7. The CDR3 protein is CASSQDGGQGDGYTF. In DNA form, the CDR3 reads TGTGCCAGCAGCCAAGACGGGGGACAGGGTGACGGCTACACCTTC.

This clonotype was detected ten times or more. This rearrangement joins TRBV6-4 to TRBJ2-3, with D uncertain. The germline V gene encodes CDR1 MRHNA and CDR2 SNTAGT. CDR3 length: 15 amino acids. V dropped 3 bases and J dropped 0 bases, with 10 bases sitting between them. The CDR3: CASSEDGSSTDTQYF. CDR3 sequence (DNA): TGTGCCAGCAGTGAGGACGGTTCTAGCACAGATACGCAGTATTTT.

This clonotype was recorded many times. J is TRBJ1-2 and V is TRBV5-6; D gene uncertain. Deletions cut 4 bases from V and 2 bases from J, with 9 bases between. The CDR3 loop spans 13 amino acids. CDR1 SGHDT and CDR2 YYEEEE come from the germline V gene. The CDR3 loop reads CASSLTPNYGYTF. Here the CDR3 DNA reads TGTGCCAGCAGCCTGACACCAAACTATGGCTACACCTTC.

This clonotype appeared once. The V gene is TRBV7-9, the J gene TRBJ2-7, with 8 bases that match TRBD2. V lost 5 bases and J lost 6; bases outside the gene matches: 9. Germline values: CDR1 SEHNR, CDR2 FQNEAQ (reference sequence). This CDR3 comprises 14 residues. The CDR3 coding sequence is TGTGCCAGCAGCCCAAGGACTAGCCCAGGCGAGCAGTACTTC. It codes for CASSPRTSPGEQYF.

This clonotype showed up just a few times. As DNA, the CDR3 is TGTGCCAGCAGAACAGATTTCAGGTCCTATGGCTACACCTTC. Its protein is CASRTDFRSYGYTF. The chain recombines TRBV7-2 with TRBJ1-2; unclear D gene. The CDR3 totals 14 residues. The ends were cut back, 6 bases at V and 4 bases at J, with 15 bases in the middle. CDR1 is SGHTA and CDR2 is FQGNSA in the germline V gene. The full variable domain, rest sourced from reference TRBV7-2 and TRBJ1-2, is GAGVSQSPSNKVTEKGKDVELRCDPISGHTALYWYRQSLGQGLEFLIYFQGNSAPDKSGLPSDRFSAERTGGSVSTLTIQRTQQEDSAVYLCASRTDFRSYGYTFGSGTRLTVV.

This clonotype has a count of ten or more. The chain employs TRBV20-1 and TRBJ2-7; 13 nucleotides align to TRBD2. The CDR3 has 16 residues. The germline V gene encodes CDR1 DFQATT and CDR2 SNEGSKA (reference sequence). Losses at the gene ends were 0 bases for V and 3 bases for J; bases not matched to a gene: 5. This CDR3 is CSAREGLAGDIYEQYF. For the CDR3, the DNA is TGCAGTGCTAGAGAAGGACTAGCGGGGGATATCTACGAGCAGTACTTC.

This clonotype was picked up a small number of times. The chain recombines TRBV10-3 with TRBJ2-7; perhaps TRBD2 as D (5 bases). CDR3 length: 12 residues. Trimming shortened V by 3 bases and J by 7 bases, and 10 bases separated the two germline ends. The V gene's germline CDR1 is ENHRY and CDR2 SYGVKD. The CDR3 DNA follows: TGTGCCATCAGTGACCGCACGGGGGAGCAGTACTTC. Translating it yields CAISDRTGEQYF.

The CDR3 spells CASSRIQPGETQYF. CDR3 nucleotides: TGTGCCAGCAGCCGGATACAGCCTGGGGAGACCCAGTACTTC. The gene calls are TRBV7-9 and TRBJ2-5; unclear D gene. Germline values: CDR1 SEHNR, CDR2 FQNEAQ (reference sequence). With 5 bases removed from V and 5 bases from J, the gap between germline ends came to 15 bases. The CDR3 extends over 14 amino acids.

The V and J genes are TRBV7-3 and TRBJ2-1; TRBD2 agrees at 15 bases. CDR3 size: 15 residues. V lost 4 bases and J lost 9; bases outside the gene matches: 4. CDR1 is SGHTA, CDR2 FQGTGA, per germline. CDR3 DNA sequence: TGTGCCAGCAGCTCATGGGGACTAGCGGGGGGTGAGCAGTTCTTC. Amino acid sequence: CASSSWGLAGGEQFF.

The chain is built from TRBV7-9 and TRBJ2-7; D tentatively reads TRBD1 or TRBD2 (7 bases each). V lost 7 bases and J 5 bases, leaving 18 bases between the germline ends. Germline assignment: CDR1 SEHNR and CDR2 FQNEAQ (reference sequence). CDR3 length: 14 residues. The DNA of the CDR3 is TGTGCCAGCACCCAGCAGGGAGGGGGCAACGAGCAGTACTTC. Its translation is CASTQQGGGNEQYF.

This chain links TRBV20-1 with TRBJ2-3, with TRBD2 matching 7 bases. The junction had 17 bases not matched to a gene; V was cut back by 3 bases and J by 5 bases. Germline lookup yields CDR1 DFQATT and CDR2 SNEGSKA (reference sequence). CDR3 length: 17 amino acids. The CDR3 region has the DNA TGCAGTGCTAGGGTCTTCGGCCTAGCGGCCGTTCAAGATACGCAGTATTTT. This codes for CSARVFGLAAVQDTQYF.

This clonotype appeared once. The chain is built from TRBV4-1 and TRBJ1-2, with D perhaps matching TRBD1 (5 bases). Trimming took 4 bases from V and 2 from J, leaving 14 bases between them. From germline, CDR1 is MGHRA and CDR2 YSYEKL. This CDR3 has 15 amino acids. CDR3 region: CASSREGGGNYGYTF. DNA of the CDR3: TGCGCCAGCAGCCGAGAGGGTGGGGGGAACTATGGCTACACCTTC.

The chain carries TRBV25-1 and TRBJ2-7; the D is unclear. The CDR3 extends over 15 amino acids. V gave up 4 bases and J gave up 3 bases, with 16 bases separating them. CDR1 and CDR2 from the germline V gene are MGHDK and SYGVNS. The chain's CDR3 is CASSGVGSKSYEQYF. The DNA for the CDR3 is TGTGCCAGCAGTGGGGTCGGCTCCAAAAGCTACGAGCAGTACTTC.

There are many counts of this clonotype. The CDR3 nucleotides are TGTGCCAGCAGTGACTCGATAGGCGGAGATGAGCAGTTCTTC. It codes for CASSDSIGGDEQFF. The rearrangement links TRBV6-4 to TRBJ2-1; D is undetermined. The CDR3 has 14 amino acids. Germline lookup yields CDR1 MRHNA and CDR2 SNTAGT. Trimming took 0 bases from V and 8 from J, leaving 11 bases between them.